The 3 T cell receptor beta chains below come from one sample, sequenced in a study of identical twins. TCRdb called the 5' RACE reads again in MiXCR, with one record for every CDR3 protein. The sample carries about 900,000 distinct CDR3 sequences, about 12% recorded once. These data were likewise used in another study, on yellow fever vaccine responses in identical twins.

What was sequenced was PBMCs. These receptors were taken from a woman aged 18 to 35 in good health.

As regards this clonotype: It may be a read error: a sequence one base away is much more abundant. The J gene is TRBJ2-7, the V gene TRBV3-1, with a possible D match to TRBD1 (6 bases). Germline loops: CDR1 LGHDT, CDR2 YNNKEL (reference sequence). This CDR3 spans 12 amino acids. V lost 5 bases, J lost 1 base, and 6 bases lay in between. The CDR3 DNA sequence: TGTGCCAGCAGCGGACAGTCCTACGAGCAGTACTTC. This gives the protein CASSGQSYEQYF.

The chain is built from TRBV4-2 and TRBJ2-3; 8 bases agree with TRBD2. The J segment lost 8 bases and the V segment lost 0 bases, leaving 7 bases of the junction unmatched. The CDR3 is 15 amino acids. The germline V gene has CDR1 LGHNA and CDR2 YNFKEQ. This CDR3 is CASSQDLREAATQYF. In DNA, the CDR3 is TGTGCCAGCAGCCAAGATTTGCGGGAGGCAGCTACGCAGTATTTT.

Many counts were recorded for this clonotype. For the CDR3, the DNA is TGTGCCATCAGGGCGACTAGCGGGAGTTTTAGGGACGAGCAGTACTTC. Amino acid sequence: CAIRATSGSFRDEQYF. V and J are TRBV10-3 and TRBJ2-7; TRBD2 aligns across 12 bases. CDR1 and CDR2 (germline): ENHRY, SYGVKD. The CDR3 contains 16 residues. V was pared by 6 bases and J by 5 bases, with 11 bases of the junction left unmatched.